The 15 T cell receptor beta chains listed next were all sequenced from one sample in a study of T cell repertoires in cytomegalovirus infection. What these receptors recognize is not known. MiXCR, run by TCRdb on the reads, gives a single entry per CDR3 protein. Among fewer than 650,000 distinct CDR3 sequences, over 35% were seen once, and the ten largest hold around 50%. The specimen was cultured PBMCs, collected from culture after CMV antigen stimulation. The receptor set was obtained from a human donor in good health (CMV status not recorded). Some clones in this sample may be carry-over from other donors' samples.

In its sample, this clonotype was seen a few times. The chain links TRBV7-8 to TRBJ2-7; 8 bases align to TRBD2. V lost 5 bases, J lost 3 bases, and 18 bases stayed unmatched. The germline CDR1 and CDR2 sequences are SGHVS and FQNEAQ. CDR3 length: 18 amino acids. The CDR3 loop is CASSRNPRVSGRNYEQYF. CDR3 nucleotide sequence: TGTGCCAGCAGCCGCAACCCCCGGGTAAGCGGGAGAAACTACGAGCAGTACTTC. The full variable domain, in which reference TRBV7-8 and TRBJ2-7 provide the parts outside the CDR3, is GAGVSQSPRYKVAKRGQDVALRCDPISGHVSLFWYQQALGQGPEFLTYFQNEAQLDKSGLPSDRFFAERPEGSVSTLKIQRTQQEDSAVYLCASSRNPRVSGRNYEQYFGPGTRLTVT.

The chain employs TRBV19 and TRBJ2-1, with 8 bases fitting TRBD2. The CDR3 has 16 amino acids. The germline gives CDR1 LNHDA, CDR2 SQIVND (reference sequence). Trimming at V came to 4 bases and at J to 3 bases, leaving 8 bases not matched to a gene. The CDR3 sequence: CASSKGGGTNYNEQFF. Here the CDR3 DNA reads TGTGCCAGTAGTAAAGGCGGGGGGACAAACTACAATGAGCAGTTCTTC.

A few counts support this clonotype. J is TRBJ1-5 and V is TRBV28; no clear D gene. CDR1 and CDR2 from the germline V gene are MDHEN and SYDVKM. The germline V and J ends were trimmed by 7 bases and 5 bases, with 9 bases remaining between them. The CDR3 has 12 residues. The CDR3 loop reads CASTHTHQPQHF. The DNA of the CDR3 is TGTGCCAGCACGCATACCCATCAGCCCCAGCATTTT.

This chain links TRBV12-3 or TRBV12-4 with TRBJ2-2; TRBD1 matches 7 bases. The CDR3 spans 13 residues. V dropped 10 bases and J dropped 1; count of bases not matched to a gene: 3. The CDR3 sequence is CATGGQNTGELFF. DNA for the CDR3: TGTGCCACAGGGGGACAGAACACCGGGGAGCTGTTTTTT.

This chain uses TRBV10-3 with TRBJ2-3; 8 positions agree with TRBD2. The V gene's germline CDR1 is ENHRY and CDR2 SYGVKD. V lost 10 bases and J lost 3; bases outside the gene matches: 6. There are 13 residues in the CDR3. The CDR3 reads CATKAGVTDTQYF. In DNA, the CDR3 is TGTGCCACCAAAGCGGGAGTGACAGATACGCAGTATTTT.

The chain recombines TRBV5-1 with TRBJ2-3, with unresolved D. CDR1 SGHRS and CDR2 YFSETQ come from the germline V gene. The length of the CDR3 is 14 residues. V was shortened by 3 bases and J by 6 bases, with 14 bases between the two germline ends. Written as DNA, the CDR3 is TGCGCCAGCAGCTGGTCCGGTTACCGGGATACGCAGTATTTT. This sequence encodes CASSWSGYRDTQYF.

The chain couples TRBV6-5 to TRBJ2-3, with D unclear. With 6 bases removed from V and 4 bases from J, the gap between germline ends came to 17 bases. The germline gives CDR1 MNHEY, CDR2 SVGAGI. The CDR3 loop spans 15 amino acids. The DNA for the CDR3 is TGTGCCAGCAGATCCGGTGGACCGGGCGCAGATACGCAGTATTTT. Its translation is CASRSGGPGADTQYF.

The sample holds a few counts of this clonotype. This chain uses TRBV6-6 with TRBJ2-1, with no clear D. From germline, CDR1 is MNHNY and CDR2 SVGAGI (reference sequence). The ends were cut back, 6 bases at V and 0 bases at J, with 9 bases in the middle. The CDR3 has 14 amino acids. CDR3 coding DNA: TGTGCCAGCAGGGCAGGATACTCCTACAATGAGCAGTTCTTC. The encoded protein is CASRAGYSYNEQFF.

This rearrangement joins TRBV12-3 or TRBV12-4 to TRBJ1-2; 7 bases match TRBD1. The trim removed 5 bases at V and 5 bases at J, leaving 14 bases unmatched. CDR3 size: 16 residues. The CDR3 is CASSPRTGGRLYGYTF. The CDR3 DNA is TGTGCCAGCAGTCCGCGGACAGGTGGGAGACTGTATGGCTACACCTTC.

There are a few counts of this clonotype. This chain uses TRBV7-2 with TRBJ2-7; 8 nucleotides agree with TRBD2. Germline V CDR1 and CDR2: SGHTA, FQGNSA. J lost 7 bases, V lost 5 bases, and 10 bases had no gene match. CDR3 length equals 14 residues. The CDR3 sequence is CASSPGGEIREQYF. CDR3 in DNA: TGTGCCAGCAGCCCCGGGGGGGAAATTAGAGAGCAGTACTTC.

This clonotype has a handful of counts. The rearrangement joins TRBV10-3 to TRBJ2-1; D is ambiguous. The V end lost 7 bases, the J end lost 5 bases, and 12 bases lay between the germline ends. CDR3 size: 13 residues. CDR1 ENHRY and CDR2 SYGVKD come from the germline V gene. In DNA form, the CDR3 reads TGTGCCATCACTGCTAATCGGGACAATGAGCAGTTCTTC. Residues: CAITANRDNEQFF.

This clonotype occurred a few times. The rearrangement uses TRBV24-1 and TRBJ1-4; D is unresolved. Germline loops: CDR1 KGHDR, CDR2 SFDVKD. There are 14 residues in the CDR3. V was shortened by 2 bases and J by 2 bases, with 5 bases between the two germline ends. The CDR3 sequence is CATSDSDTNEKLFF. CDR3 DNA: TGTGCCACCAGTGATTCCGACACTAATGAAAAACTGTTTTTT.

This clonotype was seen a handful of times. J is TRBJ1-1 and V is TRBV28; D is ambiguous. Trimming took off 3 bases at V and 1 base at J, with 9 bases between the two ends. The germline CDR1 and CDR2 sequences are MDHEN and SYDVKM. CDR3 size: 14 residues. This CDR3 reads CASSLPHRNTEAFF. DNA of the CDR3: TGTGCCAGCAGTTTGCCTCACAGGAACACTGAAGCTTTCTTT.

The chain joins TRBV6-2 or TRBV6-3 to TRBJ1-5; 7 bases are shared with TRBD1. V dropped 8 bases and J dropped 5; count of bases not matched to a gene: 12. The CDR3 extends over 15 amino acids. CDR1 and CDR2 (germline): MNHEY, SVGEGT. CDR3 residues: CASLPEGTVYQPQHF. The CDR3 bases are TGTGCCAGCCTCCCTGAGGGGACAGTGTATCAGCCCCAGCATTTT.

This clonotype showed up just a few times. The rearrangement uses TRBV7-8 and TRBJ2-1, with D unclear. The CDR3 loop spans 16 amino acids. The V and J ends lost 7 bases and 8 bases respectively, with 24 bases between them. Germline-derived CDR1 and CDR2 are SGHVS and FQNEAQ. DNA of the CDR3: TGTGCCAGCACCAAGCCTCCAAAATTCCTCAGGCATGAGCAGTTCTTC. It is translated as CASTKPPKFLRHEQFF.